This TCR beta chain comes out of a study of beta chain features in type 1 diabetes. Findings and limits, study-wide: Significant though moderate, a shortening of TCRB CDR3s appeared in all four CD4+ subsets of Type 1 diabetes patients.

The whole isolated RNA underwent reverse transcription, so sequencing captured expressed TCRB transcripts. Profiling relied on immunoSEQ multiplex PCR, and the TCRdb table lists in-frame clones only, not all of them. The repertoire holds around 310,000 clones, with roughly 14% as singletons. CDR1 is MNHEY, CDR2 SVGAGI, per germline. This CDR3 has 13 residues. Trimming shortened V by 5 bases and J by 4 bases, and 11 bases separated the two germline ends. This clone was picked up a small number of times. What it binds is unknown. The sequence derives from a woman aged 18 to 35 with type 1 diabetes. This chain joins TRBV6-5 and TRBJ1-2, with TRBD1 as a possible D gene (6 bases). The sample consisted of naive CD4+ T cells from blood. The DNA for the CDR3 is TGTGCCAGCAGTGGGGACACCCGCTATGGCTACACCTTC. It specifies CASSGDTRYGYTF.